This entry features one T cell receptor beta chain sequence. Its antigen is not identified. CDR3 length: 14 residues. Trimming cost V 1 base and J 6 bases, with 13 bases left between them. Germline CDR1 and CDR2: MGHRA and YSYEKL. The sample is drawn from a study of CD8+ T cells in alopecia areata. Study-wide background: The drug, oral tofacitinib, was given to treated patients at 5 to 10 mg twice daily. Study-level points and caveats: Especially in alopecia totalis/universalis, lesional scalp showed greater clonality than normal scalp did.

Sampling of alopecia areata patients yielded lesional scalp punch biopsies as well as peripheral blood. PBMCs, the starting material, were the source of sorted CD4+ and CD8+ T cells. Reverse transcription of extracted RNA yielded cDNA, which provided the sequencing template. Clones were sequenced by immunoSEQ multiplex PCR, and TCRdb holds only the in-frame ones, with some missing. Of almost 250,000 clones in the sample, about 68% were seen once. Sequencing was performed on CD4+ T cells sorted from blood, taken at week 0. The sequence was obtained from a human donor with alopecia areata. The chain links TRBV4-1 to TRBJ2-7; tentative D call: TRBD1 (5 bases). As DNA, the CDR3 is TGCGCCAGCAGCCAAGCAGGGTCAGGGCGCGAGCAGTACTTC. It translates to CASSQAGSGREQYF.